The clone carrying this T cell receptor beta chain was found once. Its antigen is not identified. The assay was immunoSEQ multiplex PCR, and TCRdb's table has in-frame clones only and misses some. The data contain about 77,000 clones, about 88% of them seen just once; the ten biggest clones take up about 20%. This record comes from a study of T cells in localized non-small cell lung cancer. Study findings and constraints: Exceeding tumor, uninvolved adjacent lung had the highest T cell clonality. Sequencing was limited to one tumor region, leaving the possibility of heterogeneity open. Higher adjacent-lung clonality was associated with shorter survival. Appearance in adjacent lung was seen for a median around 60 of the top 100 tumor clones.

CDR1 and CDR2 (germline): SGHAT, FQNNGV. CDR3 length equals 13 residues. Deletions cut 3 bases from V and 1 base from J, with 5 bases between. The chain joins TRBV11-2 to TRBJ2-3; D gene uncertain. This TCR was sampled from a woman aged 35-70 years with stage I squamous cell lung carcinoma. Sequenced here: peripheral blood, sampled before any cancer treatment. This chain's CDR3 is CASSFFGTDTQYF. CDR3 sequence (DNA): TGTGCCAGCAGCTTTTTCGGCACAGATACGCAGTATTTT.